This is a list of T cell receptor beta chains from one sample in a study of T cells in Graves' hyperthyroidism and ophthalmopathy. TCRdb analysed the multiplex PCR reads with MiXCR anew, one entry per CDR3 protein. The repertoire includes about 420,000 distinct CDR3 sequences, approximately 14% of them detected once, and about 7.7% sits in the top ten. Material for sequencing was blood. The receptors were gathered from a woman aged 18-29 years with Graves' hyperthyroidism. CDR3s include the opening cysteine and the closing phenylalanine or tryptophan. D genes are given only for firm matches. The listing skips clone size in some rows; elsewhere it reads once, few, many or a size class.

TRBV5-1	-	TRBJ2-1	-	TGCGCCAGCAGCTTGAGTCCAGGGGTCAATGAGCAGTTCTTC	CASSLSPGVNEQFF
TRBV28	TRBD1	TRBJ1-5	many	TGTGCCAGCAAGAGGGGGCGGGATCCCCAGCCCCAGCATTTT	CASKRGRDPQPQHF
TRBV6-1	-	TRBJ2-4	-	TGTGCCAGCAGTACCCCGGGAGCCAAAAACATTCAGTACTTC	CASSTPGAKNIQYF
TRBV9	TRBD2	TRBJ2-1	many	TGTGCCAGCGGCAGCGGGATAGGGGATGAGCAGTTCTTC	CASGSGIGDEQFF
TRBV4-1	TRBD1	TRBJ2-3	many	TGCGCCAGCAGCCAAGGGACAGGGCAAGTCACAGATACGCAGTATTTT	CASSQGTGQVTDTQYF
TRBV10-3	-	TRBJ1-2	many	TGTGCCATCAGTGAGTCGGGTACGGGGGACTATGGCTACACCTTC	CAISESGTGDYGYTF
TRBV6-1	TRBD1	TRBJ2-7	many	TGTGCCAGCAGGACCGGGACAGGGACCTACGAGCAGTACTTC	CASRTGTGTYEQYF
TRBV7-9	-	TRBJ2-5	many	TGTGCCAGCAGCTTAGGGGCTTATCCCCAAGAGACCCAGTACTTC	CASSLGAYPQETQYF
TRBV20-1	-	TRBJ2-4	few	TGCAGTGCTAGAGCTGCGGGACATCAGAAAAACATTCAGTACTTC	CSARAAGHQKNIQYF
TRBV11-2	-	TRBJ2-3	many	TGTGCCAGCAGCTTAGGGACGGGACTTATCACAGATACGCAGTATTTT	CASSLGTGLITDTQYF
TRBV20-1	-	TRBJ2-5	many	TGCAGTGCTAGGTCCCCGACGGGGGTAGGGGAGACCCAGTACTTC	CSARSPTGVGETQYF
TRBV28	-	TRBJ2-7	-	TGTGCCAGCAGTAAGACAGCTCTCTACGAGCAGTACTTC	CASSKTALYEQYF
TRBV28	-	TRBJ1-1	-	TGTGCCAGCAGACCTACAGGGTACACTGAAGCTTTCTTT	CASRPTGYTEAFF
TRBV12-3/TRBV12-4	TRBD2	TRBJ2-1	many	TGTGCCAGCAGTTTCTGGAGTAGCGGGAACGATGAGCAGTTCTTC	CASSFWSSGNDEQFF
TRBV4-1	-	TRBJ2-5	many	TGCGCCAGCAGCCAAGACTCCCTTAGAGAGACCCAGTACTTC	CASSQDSLRETQYF
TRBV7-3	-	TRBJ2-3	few	TGTGCCAGCAGCTTAAAAGGCGTGACTAGGGGAGCTAGCACAGATACGCAGTATTTT	CASSLKGVTRGASTDTQYF
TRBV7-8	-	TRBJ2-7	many	TGTGCCAGCAGCGACGAACATGGCCTAACCTACTACGAGCAGTACTTC	CASSDEHGLTYYEQYF
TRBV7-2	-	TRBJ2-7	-	TGTGCCAGCAGCCACCCGGTAATGGCTGCGGACGAGCAGTACTTC	CASSHPVMAADEQYF
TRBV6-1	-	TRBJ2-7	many	TGTGCCAGCATGACTTCGGGATACGAGCAGTACTTC	CASMTSGYEQYF
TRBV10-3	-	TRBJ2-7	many	TGTGCCATCAGTGAGTGGCTAGGATCATACGAGCAGTACTTC	CAISEWLGSYEQYF
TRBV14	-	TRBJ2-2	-	TGTGCCAGCAGCCAAGATTGGGACCACACCGGGGAGCTGTTTTTT	CASSQDWDHTGELFF
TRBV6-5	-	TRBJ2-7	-	TGTGCCAGCAGTTCAGGGGTGGACGAGCAGTACTTC	CASSSGVDEQYF
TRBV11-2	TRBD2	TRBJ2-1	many	TGTGCCAGCAGCTTATGGGAACGGGGGGGGTTCTACAATGAGCAGTTCTTC	CASSLWERGGFYNEQFF
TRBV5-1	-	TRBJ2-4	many	TGCGCCAGCAGCTTGGAGCCCGAGGGGGACATTCAGTACTTC	CASSLEPEGDIQYF
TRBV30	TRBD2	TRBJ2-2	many	TGTGCCTGGAGTGTACTAGCGGGAGACACCGGGGAGCTGTTTTTT	CAWSVLAGDTGELFF
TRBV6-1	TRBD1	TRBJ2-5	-	TGTGCCAGCAGTGATTGGACAGGGGACCAAGAGACCCAGTACTTC	CASSDWTGDQETQYF
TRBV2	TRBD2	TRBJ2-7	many	TGTGCCAGCAAAGCTAGCGGGAGTCTCTACGAGCAGTACTTC	CASKASGSLYEQYF
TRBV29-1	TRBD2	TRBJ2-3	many	TGCAGCGGGCGGGGGGGTAGCACAGATACGCAGTATTTT	CSGRGGSTDTQYF
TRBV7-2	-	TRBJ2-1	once	TGTGCCAGCAGCTACTCTAGCGCCCAAAATGAGCAGTTCTTC	CASSYSSAQNEQFF
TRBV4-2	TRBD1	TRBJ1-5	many	TGTGCCAGCAGCTACAGGGGAAGCGGTCAGCCCCAGCATTTT	CASSYRGSGQPQHF
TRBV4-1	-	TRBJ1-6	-	TGCGCCAGCAGCCAAGATCATGCGGTCTATAATTCACCCCTCCACTTT	CASSQDHAVYNSPLHF
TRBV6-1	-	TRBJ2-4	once	TGTGCCAGCAGTCTTTTAGGCATTCAGTACTTC	CASSLLGIQYF
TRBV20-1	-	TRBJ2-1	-	TGCAGTGCGGAGCAGGGAGGGGGTCCAACCTACAATGAGCAGTTCTTC	CSAEQGGGPTYNEQFF
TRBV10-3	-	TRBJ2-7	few	TGTGCCATCACCAGGGACTCCGACTCCTACGAGCAGTACTTC	CAITRDSDSYEQYF
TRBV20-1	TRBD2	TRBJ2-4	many	TGCAGTGCTAGAGATACGGGGGGAGTTACCATTCAGTACTTC	CSARDTGGVTIQYF
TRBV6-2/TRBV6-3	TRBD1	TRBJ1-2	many	TGTGCCAGCAGGCCCGACAGGGAGGCTAACTATGGCTACACCTTC	CASRPDREANYGYTF
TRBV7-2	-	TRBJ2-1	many	TGTGCCAGCAGCTTAGCGGGGGGTATCGGGAGAGAGTCCTACAATGAGCAGTTCTTC	CASSLAGGIGRESYNEQFF
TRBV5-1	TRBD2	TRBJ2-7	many	TGCGCCAGCAGCACGGGGGGGTCGTACGAGCAGTACTTC	CASSTGGSYEQYF
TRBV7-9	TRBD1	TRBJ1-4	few	TGTGCCAGCAGCTTAAGGGGACAGTTTAATGAAAAACTGTTTTTT	CASSLRGQFNEKLFF
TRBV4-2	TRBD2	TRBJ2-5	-	TGTGCCAGCAGCCAAGGAGGGGTAGCGGGAAAAGAGACCCAGTACTTC	CASSQGGVAGKETQYF
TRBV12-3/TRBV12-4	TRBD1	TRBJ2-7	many	TGTGCCAGCAGTTCCCCGGGACAGGCTGTTTACGAGCAGTACTTC	CASSSPGQAVYEQYF
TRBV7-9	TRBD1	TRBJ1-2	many	TGTGCCAGCAGCCTCCGCGTCGGGACAGCTAACTATGGCTACACCTTC	CASSLRVGTANYGYTF
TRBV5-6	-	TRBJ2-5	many	TGTGCCAGCAGCGTGGGCCAAGGGGCGGAGACCCAGTACTTC	CASSVGQGAETQYF